This T cell receptor (beta chain) was sequenced during a study of blood T cell repertoires in COVID-19. Trimming removed 4 bases at V and 5 bases at J, with 12 bases between. This CDR3 is 15 amino acids long. CDR1 and CDR2 from the germline V gene are LGHDT and YNNKEL (reference sequence). Sequencing used immunoSEQ multiplex PCR; TCRdb keeps in-frame clones, though not all of them. Of approximately 250,000 clones in the sample, around nine tenths were seen once. Sample: peripheral blood. This rearrangement joins TRBV3-1 (or the pseudogene TRBV3-2) to TRBJ1-6; no firm D call. The TCR originated in a woman aged 70-85 years with COVID-19, enrolled during active disease. CDR3 DNA: TGTGCCAGCAGCCCGACCGCGGGAGATAATTCACCCCTCCACTTT. Translation gives CASSPTAGDNSPLHF.